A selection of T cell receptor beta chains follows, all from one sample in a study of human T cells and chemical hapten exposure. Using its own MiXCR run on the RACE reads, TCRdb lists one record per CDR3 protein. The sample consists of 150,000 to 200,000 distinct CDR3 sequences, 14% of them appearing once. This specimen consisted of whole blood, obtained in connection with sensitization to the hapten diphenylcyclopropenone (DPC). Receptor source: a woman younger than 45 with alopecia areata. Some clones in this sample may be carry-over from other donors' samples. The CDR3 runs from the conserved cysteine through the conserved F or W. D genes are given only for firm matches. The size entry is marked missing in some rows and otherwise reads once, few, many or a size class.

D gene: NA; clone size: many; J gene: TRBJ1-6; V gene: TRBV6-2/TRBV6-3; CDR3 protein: CASSPGRNNSPLHF; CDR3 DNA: TGTGCCAGCAGTCCGGGACGGAATAATTCACCCCTCCACTTT
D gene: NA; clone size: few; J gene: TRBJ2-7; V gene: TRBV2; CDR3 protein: CASSDGGVAYEQYF; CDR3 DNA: TGTGCCAGCAGTGATGGAGGCGTAGCCTACGAGCAGTACTTC
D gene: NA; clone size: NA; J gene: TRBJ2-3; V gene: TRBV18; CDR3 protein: CASSPLPQGRGKSTDTQYF; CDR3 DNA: TGTGCCAGCTCGCCCCTTCCGCAGGGGCGAGGAAAAAGCACAGATACGCAGTATTTT
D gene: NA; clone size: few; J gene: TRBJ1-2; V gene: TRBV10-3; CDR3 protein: CAISPPGSPEYGYTF; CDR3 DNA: TGTGCCATCAGCCCGCCCGGTTCTCCGGAGTATGGCTACACCTTC
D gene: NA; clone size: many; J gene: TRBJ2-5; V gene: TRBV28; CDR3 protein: CASSLAGGIYQETQYF; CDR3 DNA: TGTGCCAGCAGCTTGGCAGGGGGGATATACCAAGAGACCCAGTACTTC
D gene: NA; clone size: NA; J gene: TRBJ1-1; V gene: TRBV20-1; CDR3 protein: CSARTIEAFF; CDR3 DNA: TGCAGTGCTAGAACCATTGAAGCTTTCTTT
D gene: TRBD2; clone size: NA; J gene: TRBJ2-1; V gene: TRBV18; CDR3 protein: CASSPRTSGSFYEQFF; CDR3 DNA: TGTGCCAGCTCACCCAGGACTAGCGGGAGCTTCTATGAGCAGTTCTTC
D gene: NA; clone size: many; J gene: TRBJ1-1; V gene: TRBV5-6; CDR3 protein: CASSLVPGLNTEAFF; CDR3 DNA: TGTGCCAGCAGCTTGGTTCCGGGCCTGAACACTGAAGCTTTCTTT
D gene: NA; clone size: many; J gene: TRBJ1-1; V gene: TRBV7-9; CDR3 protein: CASSLVGNTEAFF; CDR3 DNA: TGTGCCAGCAGCTTAGTAGGGAACACTGAAGCTTTCTTT
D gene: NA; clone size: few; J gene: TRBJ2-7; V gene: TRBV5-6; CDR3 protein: CASSPGSAAYYEQYF; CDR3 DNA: TGTGCCAGCAGCCCCGGGTCGGCAGCCTACTACGAGCAGTACTTC
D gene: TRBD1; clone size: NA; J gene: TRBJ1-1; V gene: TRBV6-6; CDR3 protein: CASDPGQHITTRNTEAFF; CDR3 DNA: TGTGCCAGTGATCCGGGACAGCATATAACGACCCGGAACACTGAAGCTTTCTTT
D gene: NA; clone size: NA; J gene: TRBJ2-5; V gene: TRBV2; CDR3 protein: CASSAQGQETQYF; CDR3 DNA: TGTGCCAGCAGCGCACAGGGTCAAGAGACCCAGTACTTC
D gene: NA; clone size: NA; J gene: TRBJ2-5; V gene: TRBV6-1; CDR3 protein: CASSEYGGHQETQYF; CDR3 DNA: TGTGCCAGCAGTGAATACGGGGGTCATCAAGAGACCCAGTACTTC
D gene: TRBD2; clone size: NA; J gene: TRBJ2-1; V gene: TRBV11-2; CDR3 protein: CASSPQPSGSTYNEQFF; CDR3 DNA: TGTGCCAGCAGCCCCCAGCCTAGCGGGAGTACTTACAATGAGCAGTTCTTC
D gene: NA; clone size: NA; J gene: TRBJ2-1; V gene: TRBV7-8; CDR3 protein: CASSFDRNYNEQFF; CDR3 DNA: TGTGCCAGCAGCTTCGACCGAAACTACAATGAGCAGTTCTTC
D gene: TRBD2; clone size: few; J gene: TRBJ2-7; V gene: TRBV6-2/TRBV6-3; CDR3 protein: CASSTREGGHEQYF; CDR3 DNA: TGTGCCAGCAGTACGCGGGAGGGCGGCCACGAGCAGTACTTC
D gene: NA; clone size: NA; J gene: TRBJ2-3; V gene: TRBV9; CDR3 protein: CASSVDTTDTQYF; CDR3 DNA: TGTGCCAGCAGCGTAGATACCACAGATACGCAGTATTTT
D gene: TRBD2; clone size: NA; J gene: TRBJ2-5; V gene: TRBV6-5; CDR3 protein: CASSTGTSGRAQETQYF; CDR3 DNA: TGTGCCAGCAGTACCGGGACTAGCGGGAGGGCCCAAGAGACCCAGTACTTC
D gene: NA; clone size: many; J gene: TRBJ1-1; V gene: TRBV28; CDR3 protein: CASVGGPNTEAFF; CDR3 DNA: TGTGCCAGCGTGGGGGGACCGAACACTGAAGCTTTCTTT
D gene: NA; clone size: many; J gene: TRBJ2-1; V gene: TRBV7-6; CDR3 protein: CASSVAFSWATYNEQFF; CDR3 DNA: TGTGCCAGCAGTGTAGCCTTTAGCTGGGCCACCTACAATGAGCAGTTCTTC
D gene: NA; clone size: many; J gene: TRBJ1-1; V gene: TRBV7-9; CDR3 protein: CASSIGNTEAFF; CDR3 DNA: TGTGCCAGCAGCATCGGGAACACTGAAGCTTTCTTT
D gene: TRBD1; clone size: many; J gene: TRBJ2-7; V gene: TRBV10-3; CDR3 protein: CAIGQAGNEQYF; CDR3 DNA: TGTGCCATCGGACAGGCCGGCAACGAGCAGTACTTC
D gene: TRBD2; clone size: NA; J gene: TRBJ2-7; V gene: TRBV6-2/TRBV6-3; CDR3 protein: CASSAGVKQYF; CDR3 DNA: TGTGCCAGCAGCGCGGGGGTCAAGCAGTACTTC
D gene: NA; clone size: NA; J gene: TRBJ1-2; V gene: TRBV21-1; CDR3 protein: CASTGQGIHGYTF; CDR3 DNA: TGTGCCAGCACCGGACAGGGGATCCATGGCTACACCTTC
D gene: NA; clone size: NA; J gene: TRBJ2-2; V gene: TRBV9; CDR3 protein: CASTPGGSTGELFF; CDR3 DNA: TGTGCCAGCACCCCTGGGGGGTCCACCGGGGAGCTGTTTTTT
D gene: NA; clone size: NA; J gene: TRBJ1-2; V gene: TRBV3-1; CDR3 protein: CASSQATGFYTF; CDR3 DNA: TGTGCCAGCAGCCAAGCGACAGGTTTCTACACCTTC
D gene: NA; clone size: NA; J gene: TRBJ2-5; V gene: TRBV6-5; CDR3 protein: CASSYQRPGTQYF; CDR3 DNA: TGTGCCAGCAGTTATCAGCGCCCGGGGACCCAGTACTTC
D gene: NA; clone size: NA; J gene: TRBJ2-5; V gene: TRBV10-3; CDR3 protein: CAISETSRVETQYF; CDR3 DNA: TGTGCCATCAGTGAGACCTCTCGCGTTGAGACCCAGTACTTC
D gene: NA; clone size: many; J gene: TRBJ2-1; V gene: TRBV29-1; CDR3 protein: CSVGFLVGYNEQFF; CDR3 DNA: TGCAGCGTTGGGTTTCTGGTAGGCTACAATGAGCAGTTCTTC
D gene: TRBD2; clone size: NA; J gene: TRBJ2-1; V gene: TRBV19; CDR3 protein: CASQGPGRDNEQFF; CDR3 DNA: TGTGCCAGTCAGGGCCCGGGGAGGGACAATGAGCAGTTCTTC
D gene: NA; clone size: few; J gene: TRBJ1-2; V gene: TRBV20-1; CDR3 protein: CSAREYPNYGYTF; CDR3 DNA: TGCAGTGCTAGAGAATATCCTAACTATGGCTACACCTTC
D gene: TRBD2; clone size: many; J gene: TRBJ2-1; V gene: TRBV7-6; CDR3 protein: CASSLGTSGSYNEQFF; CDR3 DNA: TGTGCCAGCAGCTTGGGGACTAGCGGATCCTACAATGAGCAGTTCTTC
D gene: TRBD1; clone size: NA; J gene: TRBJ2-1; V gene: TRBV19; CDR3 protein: CASSRMSSGQGNEQFF; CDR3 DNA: TGTGCCAGTAGTAGAATGTCCTCGGGACAGGGCAATGAGCAGTTCTTC
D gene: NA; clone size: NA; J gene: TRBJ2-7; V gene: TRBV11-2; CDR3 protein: CASSPLTGDEQYF; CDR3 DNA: TGTGCCAGCAGCCCCCTCACGGGGGACGAGCAGTACTTC
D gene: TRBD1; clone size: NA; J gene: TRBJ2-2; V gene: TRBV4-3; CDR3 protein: CASSRRQGANTGELFF; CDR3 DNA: TGCGCCAGCAGCCGTCGACAGGGCGCGAACACCGGGGAGCTGTTTTTT
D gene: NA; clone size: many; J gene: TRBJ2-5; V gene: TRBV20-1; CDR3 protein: CSARVASQETQYF; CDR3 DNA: TGCAGTGCTAGAGTGGCCTCTCAAGAGACCCAGTACTTC
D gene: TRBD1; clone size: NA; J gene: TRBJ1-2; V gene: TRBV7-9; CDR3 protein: CATTGTANYGYTF; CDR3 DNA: TGTGCCACCACCGGGACAGCTAACTATGGCTACACCTTC
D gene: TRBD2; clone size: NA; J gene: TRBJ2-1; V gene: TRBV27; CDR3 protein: CASSPERLAGLYNEQFF; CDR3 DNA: TGTGCCAGCAGTCCAGAGAGACTAGCGGGGCTCTACAATGAGCAGTTCTTC
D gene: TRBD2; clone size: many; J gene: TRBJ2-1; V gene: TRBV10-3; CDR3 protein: CAISDGLAGGPREQFF; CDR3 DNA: TGTGCCATCAGTGATGGACTAGCGGGAGGGCCGCGTGAGCAGTTCTTC